These T cell receptor beta chains were read from a single sample in a study of T cells expressing NK-cell markers. After re-calling the 5' RACE reads, TCRdb lists one entry per CDR3 protein, DNA absent. Its listing shows approximately 460,000 distinct CDR3 sequences. Sample: blood T cells: a sorted CD56 or NKG2C T cell subset, CD4+ or CD8+ T cells, or bulk PBMC T cells (not recorded which). The receptor set was obtained from a woman aged 18 to 69 in good health. CDR3s include the opening cysteine and the closing phenylalanine or tryptophan.

v_call,j_call,cdr3_aa
TRBV7-2,TRBJ1-1,CASSFSRLMNTEAFF
TRBV3-1,TRBJ2-1,CASSQDRASGIINWDNEQFF
TRBV5-1,TRBJ1-1,CASSSGTGSATEAFF
TRBV20-1,TRBJ2-5,CSARGKGETQYF
TRBV18,TRBJ2-1,CASSSIPGQVYNEQFF
TRBV7-6,TRBJ2-2,CASSLGFRELFF
TRBV18,TRBJ2-5,CASSPRTEETQYF
TRBV5-6,TRBJ2-5,CASSFMTQETQYF
TRBV20-1,TRBJ1-4,CSARDPGPSGTNEKLFF
TRBV9,TRBJ2-3,CASSGGGGPDTQYF
TRBV27,TRBJ2-1,CASRGQGEGNEQFF
TRBV29-1,TRBJ2-1,CSVPRAGGPNEQFF
TRBV20-1,TRBJ1-1,CSASRDGVNTEAFF
TRBV28,TRBJ2-1,CASSSTDNEQFF
TRBV7-3,TRBJ2-2,CASSFSNTGELFF
TRBV5-6,TRBJ2-3,CASIHTFPSTDTQYF
TRBV5-1,TRBJ1-2,CASSSSGTSNYGYTF
TRBV11-2,TRBJ2-4,CASSYGTVGLLAKNIQYF
TRBV7-3,TRBJ2-1,CASSLTVTGYNEQFF
TRBV28,TRBJ2-3,CASSRIAAKAGGSTDTQYF
TRBV18,TRBJ2-3,CASSPGAGGRTDTQYF
TRBV10-3,TRBJ2-3,CAISEVASGGFTDTQYF
TRBV6-2/TRBV6-3,TRBJ1-2,CASSYAAPSSYTF
TRBV19,TRBJ1-5,CASSILGGGGQPQHF
TRBV29-1,TRBJ1-2,CSAPGTYYGYTF
TRBV12-3/TRBV12-4,TRBJ2-1,CASTTRDRPYEQFF
TRBV7-2,TRBJ2-7,CASSLGRGSTSYEQYF
TRBV5-1,TRBJ1-4,CASSSGQSNEKLFF
TRBV20-1,TRBJ2-7,CSAWDPGQGVSYEQYF
TRBV25-1,TRBJ1-5,CASSPVGGDQPQHF
TRBV4-2,TRBJ1-1,CASSQEGLPRIDTEAFF
TRBV11-2,TRBJ1-3,CASSLNLSGRSGNTIYF
TRBV5-6,TRBJ2-3,CASSFPLPGTGVEDTQYF
TRBV7-9,TRBJ2-3,CASSFNRGLSDTQYF
TRBV24-1,TRBJ1-5,CATSEGSYQPQHF
TRBV20-1,TRBJ1-2,CSARDDRGLGNYGYTF